This entry lists 14 T cell receptor beta chains sequenced from one sample in a study of memory CD8 T cells in hepatitis C reinfection. The time point denotes: peak reinfection, 3 to 8 weeks after reinfection detection. No in vitro expansion preceded TCR sequencing of the sorted cells. Some clones are missing from TCRdb's copy, which holds only in-frame ones; the method was immunoSEQ multiplex PCR. This table has around 45,000 clones, roughly 90% appearing once. The sample comprised naive CD8+ T cells sorted from blood. Receptor source: a man younger than 35 with hepatitis C virus infection.

The CDR3 bases are TGTGCCAGCAGTTTGACAGCGAGCTCCTACGAGCAGTACGTC. This encodes CASSLTASSYEQYV. This sequence joins TRBV27 and TRBJ2-7; possible D gene TRBD1, 5 bases. From germline, CDR1 is MNHEY and CDR2 SMNVEV (reference sequence). The CDR3 length is 14 residues. Trimming pared 3 bases from V and 0 bases from J, leaving 9 bases between.

This rearrangement joins TRBV7-9 to TRBJ2-1; 10 bases align to TRBD1. Trimming took 1 base from V and 15 from J; bases not matched to a gene: 9. CDR1 SEHNR and CDR2 FQNEAQ come from the germline V gene (reference sequence). The CDR3 is 14 amino acids. In DNA, the CDR3 is TGTGCCAGCAGCTTAGATTACGGACAGGGGGATTTGTTCTTC. Amino acid sequence: CASSLDYGQGDLFF.

This chain links TRBV14 with TRBJ2-1, with a tentative D call TRBD2 (5 bases). The CDR3 loop spans 16 amino acids. V was trimmed by 0 bases and J by 3 bases, leaving 12 bases between them. Germline CDR1 is SGHDN and CDR2 is FVKESK. Here the CDR3 reads CASSQDLAGYYNEQFF. The DNA of the CDR3 is TGTGCCAGCAGCCAAGATTTGGCGGGTTACTACAATGAGCAGTTCTTC.

The V and J genes are TRBV4-3 and TRBJ2-2; 8 bases fit TRBD1. From germline, CDR1 is LGHNA and CDR2 YSLEER. V was clipped by 2 bases and J by 7 bases; unmatched bases: 6. The CDR3 spans 15 residues. Here the CDR3 DNA reads TGCGCCAGCAGCCAATCTGCAGGGGGCATCGGGGAGCTGTTTTTT. It codes for CASSQSAGGIGELFF.

V is TRBV29-1 and J is TRBJ1-1, with D hard to call. This CDR3 has 13 residues. CDR1 SQVTM and CDR2 ANQGSEA come from the germline V gene. The germline V and J ends were trimmed by 3 bases and 1 base, with 9 bases remaining between them. The CDR3 DNA follows: TGCAGCGTTGAGCGGCTGGGGAACACTGAAGCTTTCTTT. Residues: CSVERLGNTEAFF.

The chain links TRBV7-9 to TRBJ2-1; 8 nucleotides line up with TRBD1. Looked up from germline, CDR1 is SEHNR and CDR2 is FQNEAQ (reference sequence). Germline trimming cut 2 bases from V and 3 bases from J; bases unmatched to any gene: 6. This CDR3 contains 16 residues. The CDR3 region is CASSLPTGVGYNEQFF. The CDR3 DNA is TGTGCCAGCAGCTTACCGACAGGGGTGGGCTACAATGAGCAGTTCTTC.

The rearrangement uses TRBV11-2 and TRBJ2-3; maybe TRBD2 (6 bases). Trimming pared 1 base from V and 2 bases from J, leaving 22 bases between. The germline gives CDR1 SGHAT, CDR2 FQNNGV. This CDR3 has 19 amino acids. The CDR3 is CASSLVPRSGLEPTDTQYF. The CDR3 DNA reads TGTGCCAGCAGCTTAGTTCCCCGTTCGGGACTTGAACCCACAGATACGCAGTATTTT.

The chain uses TRBV28 and TRBJ1-4; D is unresolved. CDR1 and CDR2 from the germline V gene are MDHEN and SYDVKM. This CDR3 spans 11 amino acids. V lost 7 bases to trimming and J lost 7 bases, with 7 bases between them. CDR3 sequence: CASTRGEKLFF. DNA of the CDR3: TGTGCCAGCACCCGAGGTGAAAAACTGTTTTTT.

The chain joins TRBV5-5 to TRBJ2-7; D is unclear. The V end was cut by 0 bases, the J end by 0 bases, with 7 bases between. CDR1 and CDR2 from the germline V gene are SGHKS and YYEKEE (reference sequence). The CDR3 is 14 residues long. Written as DNA, the CDR3 is TGTGCCAGCAGCTTGGGGCGGAGCTCCTACGAGCAGTACTTC. Translated, it gives CASSLGRSSYEQYF.

The chain carries TRBV7-9 and TRBJ1-3; a possible D gene is TRBD1 (6 bases). CDR3 length equals 17 residues. Germline V CDR1 and CDR2: SEHNR, FQNEAQ (reference sequence). V was cut by 3 bases and J by 0 bases, with 15 bases left in between. In DNA, the CDR3 is TGTGCCAGCAGCTTGCACGCGACAGGATACTCTGGAAACACCATATATTTT. The encoded protein is CASSLHATGYSGNTIYF.

A few counts support this clone. V and J are TRBV19 and TRBJ2-1; 7 bases are a match to TRBD2. The germline V gene has CDR1 LNHDA and CDR2 SQIVND (reference sequence). V lost 7 bases to trimming and J lost 0 bases; unmatched junction nucleotides: 6. This CDR3 is 15 amino acids long. In DNA, the CDR3 is TGTGCCAGTACTAGCGGACACCTCTCCTACAATGAGCAGTTCTTC. Residues: CASTSGHLSYNEQFF.

The chain recombines TRBV2 with TRBJ1-6; D is unresolved. The V gene's germline CDR1 is SNHLY and CDR2 FYNNEI. Trimming cost V 8 bases and J 0 bases, with 11 bases left between them. The CDR3 loop spans 15 amino acids. The CDR3 region has the DNA TGTGCCAGCCAAGGGAGGAGCTCCTATAATTCACCCCTCCACTTT. Residues: CASQGRSSYNSPLHF.

This chain links TRBV11-2 with TRBJ2-7; the D is unclear. From germline, CDR1 is SGHAT and CDR2 FQNNGV. The CDR3 sequence is 14 residues long. The ends were cut back, 1 base at V and 7 bases at J, with 14 bases in the middle. The CDR3 reads CASSLGVFVREQYF. The CDR3 nucleotides read TGTGCCAGCAGCTTAGGGGTCTTCGTGAGGGAGCAGTACTTC.

V usage is TRBV19 and J usage is TRBJ2-1; 10 nucleotides match TRBD2. The J segment lost 4 bases and the V segment lost 6 bases, leaving 9 bases of the junction unmatched. The CDR3 is 16 residues long. The germline gives CDR1 LNHDA, CDR2 SQIVND (reference sequence). CDR3 protein: CASSPGTSGVYNEQFF. CDR3 in DNA: TGTGCCAGTAGCCCAGGTACTAGCGGGGTGTACAATGAGCAGTTCTTC. The variable domain in full, with the rest retrieved from reference TRBV19 and TRBJ2-1, is DGGITQSPKYLFRKEGQNVTLSCEQNLNHDAMYWYRQDPGQGLRLIYYSQIVNDFQKGDIAEGYSVSREKKESFPLTVTSAQKNPTAFYLCASSPGTSGVYNEQFFGPGTRLTVL.